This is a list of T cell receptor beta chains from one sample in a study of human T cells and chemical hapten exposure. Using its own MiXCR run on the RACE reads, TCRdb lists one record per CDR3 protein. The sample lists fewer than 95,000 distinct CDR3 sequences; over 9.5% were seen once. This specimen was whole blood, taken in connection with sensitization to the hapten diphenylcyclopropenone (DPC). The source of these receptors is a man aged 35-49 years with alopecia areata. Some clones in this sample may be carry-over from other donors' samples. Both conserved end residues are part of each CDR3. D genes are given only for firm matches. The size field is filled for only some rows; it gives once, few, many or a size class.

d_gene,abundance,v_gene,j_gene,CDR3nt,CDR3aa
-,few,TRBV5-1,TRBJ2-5,TGCGCCAGCAGCTTGTTCCAAGAGACCCAGTACTTC,CASSLFQETQYF
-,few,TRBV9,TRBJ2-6,TGTGCCAGCAGCGTAGAGGGGGTGGCAGGGGCCAACGTCCTGACTTTC,CASSVEGVAGANVLTF
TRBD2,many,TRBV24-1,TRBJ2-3,TGTGCCACCAGTGATGGGGTAGCGGGAGGTAGAACAGATACGCAGTATTTT,CATSDGVAGGRTDTQYF
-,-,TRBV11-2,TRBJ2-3,TGTGCCAGCAGCTTAGGTATGGAAGGCGCAGATACGCAGTATTTT,CASSLGMEGADTQYF
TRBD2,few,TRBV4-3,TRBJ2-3,TGCGCCAGCAGCCCCGGAGGTAGCGGGATCAGTTCCCCTTACACAGATACGCAGTATTTT,CASSPGGSGISSPYTDTQYF
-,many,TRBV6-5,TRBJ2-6,TGTGCCAGCAGCCAAGGACAGTCCTCTGGGGCCAACGTCCTGACTTTC,CASSQGQSSGANVLTF
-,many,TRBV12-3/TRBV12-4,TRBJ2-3,TGTGCCAGCAGTGAATTGACAGATACGCAGTATTTT,CASSELTDTQYF
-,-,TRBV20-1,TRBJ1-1,TGCAGTGCTCGAGCCGGCGGGAGTGACACTGAAGCTTTCTTT,CSARAGGSDTEAFF
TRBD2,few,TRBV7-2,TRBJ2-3,TGTGCCAGCAGCTTAAAGCGGGAGTCCCCAGATACGCAGTATTTT,CASSLKRESPDTQYF
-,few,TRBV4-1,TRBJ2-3,TGCGCCAGCAGCCAAGAATTCGGGGGCAGGACAGATACGCAGTATTTT,CASSQEFGGRTDTQYF
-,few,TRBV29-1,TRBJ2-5,TGCAGCGTTGTGAGCTCTTTAATGTACCAAGAGACCCAGTACTTC,CSVVSSLMYQETQYF
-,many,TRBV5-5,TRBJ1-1,TGTGCCAGCAGCTTGGAGTGGGTGGCGACTGAAGCTTTCTTT,CASSLEWVATEAFF
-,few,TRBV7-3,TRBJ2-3,TGTGCCAGCAGCTTACGCGAAGGGGGAGGGAGCACAGATACGCAGTATTTT,CASSLREGGGSTDTQYF
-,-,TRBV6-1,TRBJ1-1,TGTGCCAGCAGTGAAAGGGGCTCGGACACTGAAGCTTTCTTT,CASSERGSDTEAFF
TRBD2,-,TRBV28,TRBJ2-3,TGTGCCAGCAGTTTATATCGACTAGCGGGAGTACCAGATACGCAGTATTTT,CASSLYRLAGVPDTQYF
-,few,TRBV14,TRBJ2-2,TGTGCCAGCAGCCAACTAGCCGGTACCGGGGAGCTGTTTTTT,CASSQLAGTGELFF
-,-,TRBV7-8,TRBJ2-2,TGTGCCAGCAGCCCAGCCTCTAGGGGGAACACCGGGGAGCTGTTTTTT,CASSPASRGNTGELFF
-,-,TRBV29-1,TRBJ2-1,TGCAGCCCAAAGGTCCCAAGATCCCGCCGGGCCTACAATGAGCAGTTCTTC,CSPKVPRSRRAYNEQFF
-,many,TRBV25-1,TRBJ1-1,TGTGCCAGCAGTGAATATGATTATTGGTTGAGCCCGGGACAAGAGAACACTGAAGCTTTCTTT,CASSEYDYWLSPGQENTEAFF
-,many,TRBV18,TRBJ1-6,TGTGCCAGCTCATTTCGGACAGATAATTCACCCCTCCACTTT,CASSFRTDNSPLHF
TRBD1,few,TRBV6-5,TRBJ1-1,TGTGCCAGCAAAAAGGGGGCGAGGATCACTGAAGCTTTCTTT,CASKKGARITEAFF
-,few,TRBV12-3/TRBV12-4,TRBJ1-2,TGTGCCAGCACCCCAGGGTGGAACTATGGCTACACCTTC,CASTPGWNYGYTF
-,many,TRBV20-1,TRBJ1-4,TGCAGTGCTAGAGAACGTAGAGGAGGTGGTGAAAAACTGTTTTTT,CSARERRGGGEKLFF
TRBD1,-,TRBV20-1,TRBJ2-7,TGCAGTGCTAGTTCAATTACCCGGGACAGAACCTACGAGCAGTACTTC,CSASSITRDRTYEQYF
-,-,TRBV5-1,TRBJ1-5,TGCGCCAGCAGCCCCGGGGGGCGCGTATATAGCAATCAGCCCCAGCATTTT,CASSPGGRVYSNQPQHF